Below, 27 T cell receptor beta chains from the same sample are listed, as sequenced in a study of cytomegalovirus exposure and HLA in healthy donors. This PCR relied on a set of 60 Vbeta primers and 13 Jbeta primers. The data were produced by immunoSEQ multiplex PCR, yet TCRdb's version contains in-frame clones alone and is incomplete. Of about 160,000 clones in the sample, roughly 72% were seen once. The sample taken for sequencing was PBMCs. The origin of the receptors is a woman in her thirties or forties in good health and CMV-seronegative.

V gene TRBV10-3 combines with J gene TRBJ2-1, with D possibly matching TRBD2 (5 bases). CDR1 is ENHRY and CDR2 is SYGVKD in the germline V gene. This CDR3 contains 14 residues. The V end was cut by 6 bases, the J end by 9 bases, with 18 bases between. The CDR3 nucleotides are TGTGCCATCAGGGTGGACTCCCGATTCGGTGAGCAGTTCTTC. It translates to CAIRVDSRFGEQFF.

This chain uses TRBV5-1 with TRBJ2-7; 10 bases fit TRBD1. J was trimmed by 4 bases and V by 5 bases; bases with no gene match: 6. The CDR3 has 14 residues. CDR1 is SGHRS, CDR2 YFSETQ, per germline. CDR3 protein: CASSLPGQGYEQYF. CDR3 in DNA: TGCGCCAGCAGTCTACCGGGACAGGGGTACGAGCAGTACTTC.

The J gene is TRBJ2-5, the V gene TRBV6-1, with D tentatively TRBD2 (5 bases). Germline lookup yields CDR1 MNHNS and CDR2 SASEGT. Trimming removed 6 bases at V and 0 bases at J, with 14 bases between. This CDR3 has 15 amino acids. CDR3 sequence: CASRPGVVYQETQYF. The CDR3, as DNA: TGTGCCAGCAGACCCGGGGTGGTGTACCAAGAGACCCAGTACTTC.

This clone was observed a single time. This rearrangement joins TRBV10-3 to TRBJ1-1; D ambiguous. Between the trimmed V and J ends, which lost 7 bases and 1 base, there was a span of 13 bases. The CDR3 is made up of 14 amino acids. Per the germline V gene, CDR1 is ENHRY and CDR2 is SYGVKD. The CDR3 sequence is CAIMAGGGNTEAFF. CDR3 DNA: TGTGCCATCATGGCCGGAGGAGGGAACACTGAAGCTTTCTTT.

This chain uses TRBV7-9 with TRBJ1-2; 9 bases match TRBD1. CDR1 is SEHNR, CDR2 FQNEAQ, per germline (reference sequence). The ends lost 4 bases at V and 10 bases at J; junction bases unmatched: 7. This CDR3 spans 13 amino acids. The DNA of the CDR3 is TGTGCCAGCAGCTCGACAGGGGGGATAAACTACACCTTC. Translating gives CASSSTGGINYTF.

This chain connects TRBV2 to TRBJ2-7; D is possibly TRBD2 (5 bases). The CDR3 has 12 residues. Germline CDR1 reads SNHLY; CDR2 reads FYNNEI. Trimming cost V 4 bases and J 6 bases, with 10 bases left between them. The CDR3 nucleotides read TGTGCCAGCAGTGTGGAGCGGTTCGAGCAGTACTTC. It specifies CASSVERFEQYF.

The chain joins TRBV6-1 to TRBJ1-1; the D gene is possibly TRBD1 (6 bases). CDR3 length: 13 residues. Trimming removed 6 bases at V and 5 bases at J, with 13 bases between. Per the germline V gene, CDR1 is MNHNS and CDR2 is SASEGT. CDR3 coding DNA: TGTGCCAGCAGACCGACAGGTCAGACTGAAGCTTTCTTT. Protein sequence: CASRPTGQTEAFF.

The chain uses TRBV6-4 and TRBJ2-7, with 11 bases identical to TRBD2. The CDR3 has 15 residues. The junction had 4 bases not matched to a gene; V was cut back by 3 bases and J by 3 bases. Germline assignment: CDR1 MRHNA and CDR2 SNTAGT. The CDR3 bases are TGTGCCAGCAGTGAACTAGCGGGAGCTCTCTACGAGCAGTACTTC. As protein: CASSELAGALYEQYF.

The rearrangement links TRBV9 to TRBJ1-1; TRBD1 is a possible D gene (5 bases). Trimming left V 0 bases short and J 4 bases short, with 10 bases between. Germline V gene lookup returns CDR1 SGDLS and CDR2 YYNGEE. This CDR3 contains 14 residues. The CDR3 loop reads CASSVVAGSTEAFF. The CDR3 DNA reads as TGTGCCAGCAGCGTAGTGGCAGGGTCCACTGAAGCTTTCTTT.

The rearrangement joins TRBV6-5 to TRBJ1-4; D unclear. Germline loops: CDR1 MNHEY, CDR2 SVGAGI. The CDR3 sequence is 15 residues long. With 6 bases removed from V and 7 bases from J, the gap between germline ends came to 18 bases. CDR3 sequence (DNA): TGTGCCAGCAGCAAGGAGGTGGGCGGCGGTGAAAAACTGTTTTTT. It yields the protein CASSKEVGGGEKLFF.

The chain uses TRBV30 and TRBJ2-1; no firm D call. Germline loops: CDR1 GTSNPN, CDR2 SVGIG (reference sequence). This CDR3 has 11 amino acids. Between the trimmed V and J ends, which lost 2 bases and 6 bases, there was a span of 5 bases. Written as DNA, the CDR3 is TGTGCCTGGAGTCAGGCCAATGAGCAGTTCTTC. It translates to CAWSQANEQFF.

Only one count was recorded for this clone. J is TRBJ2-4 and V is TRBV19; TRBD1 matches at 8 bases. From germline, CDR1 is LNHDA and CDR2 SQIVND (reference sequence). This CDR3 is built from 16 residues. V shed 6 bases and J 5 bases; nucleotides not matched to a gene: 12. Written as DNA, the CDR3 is TGTGCCAGTAGCACCAGGACAGGGTCGGAGGAAAACATTCAGTACTTC. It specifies CASSTRTGSEENIQYF.

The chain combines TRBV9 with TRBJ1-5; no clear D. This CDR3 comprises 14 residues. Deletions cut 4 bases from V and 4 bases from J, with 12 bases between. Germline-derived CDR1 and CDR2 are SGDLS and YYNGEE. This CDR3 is CASSTHSKNQPQHF. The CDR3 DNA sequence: TGTGCCAGCAGCACCCACAGTAAAAATCAGCCCCAGCATTTT.

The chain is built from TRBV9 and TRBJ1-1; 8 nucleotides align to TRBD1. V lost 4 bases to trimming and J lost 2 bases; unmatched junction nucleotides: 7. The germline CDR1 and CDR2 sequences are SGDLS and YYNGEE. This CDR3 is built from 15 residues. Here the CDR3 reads CASSTDPGGNTEAFF. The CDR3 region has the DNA TGTGCCAGCAGCACGGATCCAGGGGGCAACACTGAAGCTTTCTTT.

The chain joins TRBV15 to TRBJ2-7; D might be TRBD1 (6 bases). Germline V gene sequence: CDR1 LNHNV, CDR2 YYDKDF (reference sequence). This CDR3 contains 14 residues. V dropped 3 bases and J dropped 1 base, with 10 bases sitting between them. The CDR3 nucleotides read TGTGCCACCAGCAGTGACGGACAGTCCTACGAGCAGTACTTC. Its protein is CATSSDGQSYEQYF.

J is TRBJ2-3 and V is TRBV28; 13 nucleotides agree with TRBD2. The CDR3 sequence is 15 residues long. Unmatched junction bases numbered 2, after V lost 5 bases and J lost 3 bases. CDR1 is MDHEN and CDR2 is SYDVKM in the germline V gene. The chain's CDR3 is CASSLLAGGTDTQYF. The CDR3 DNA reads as TGTGCCAGCAGTCTACTAGCGGGAGGGACAGATACGCAGTATTTT.

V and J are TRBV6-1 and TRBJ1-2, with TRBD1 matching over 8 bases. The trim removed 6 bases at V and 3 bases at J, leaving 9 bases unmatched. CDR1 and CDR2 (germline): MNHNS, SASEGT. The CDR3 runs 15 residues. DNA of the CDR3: TGTGCCAGCAGGGCGGCAGGGGGCGCAGACTATGGCTACACCTTC. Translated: CASRAAGGADYGYTF.

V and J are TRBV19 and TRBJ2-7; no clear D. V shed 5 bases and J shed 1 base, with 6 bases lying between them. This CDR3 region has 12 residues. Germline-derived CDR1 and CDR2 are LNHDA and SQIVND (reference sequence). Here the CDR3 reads CASSSSSYEQYF. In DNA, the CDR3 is TGTGCCAGTAGTTCTAGTTCCTACGAGCAGTACTTC. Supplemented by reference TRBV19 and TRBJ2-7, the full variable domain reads DGGITQSPKYLFRKEGQNVTLSCEQNLNHDAMYWYRQDPGQGLRLIYYSQIVNDFQKGDIAEGYSVSREKKESFPLTVTSAQKNPTAFYLCASSSSSYEQYFGPGTRLTVT.

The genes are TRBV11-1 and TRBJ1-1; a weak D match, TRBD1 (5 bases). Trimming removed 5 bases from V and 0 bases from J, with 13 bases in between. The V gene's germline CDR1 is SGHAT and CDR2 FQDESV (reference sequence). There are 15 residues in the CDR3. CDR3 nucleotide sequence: TGTGCCAGCAGCCCTTCGACAGCTATGAACACTGAAGCTTTCTTT. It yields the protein CASSPSTAMNTEAFF.

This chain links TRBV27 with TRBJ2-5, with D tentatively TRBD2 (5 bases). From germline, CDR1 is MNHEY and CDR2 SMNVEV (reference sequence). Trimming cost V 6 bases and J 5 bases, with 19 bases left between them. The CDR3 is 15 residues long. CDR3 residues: CASSPRILTGETQYF. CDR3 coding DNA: TGTGCCAGCAGCCCCCGAATCCTCACGGGGGAGACCCAGTACTTC.

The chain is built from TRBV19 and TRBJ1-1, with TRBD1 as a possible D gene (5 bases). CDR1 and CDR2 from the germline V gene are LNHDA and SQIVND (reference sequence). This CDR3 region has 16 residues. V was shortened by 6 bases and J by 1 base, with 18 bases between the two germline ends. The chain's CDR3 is CASSLLWGGGNTEAFF. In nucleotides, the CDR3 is TGTGCCAGTAGCCTCCTCTGGGGGGGAGGGAACACTGAAGCTTTCTTT. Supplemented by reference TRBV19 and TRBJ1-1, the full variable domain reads DGGITQSPKYLFRKEGQNVTLSCEQNLNHDAMYWYRQDPGQGLRLIYYSQIVNDFQKGDIAEGYSVSREKKESFPLTVTSAQKNPTAFYLCASSLLWGGGNTEAFFGQGTRLTVV.

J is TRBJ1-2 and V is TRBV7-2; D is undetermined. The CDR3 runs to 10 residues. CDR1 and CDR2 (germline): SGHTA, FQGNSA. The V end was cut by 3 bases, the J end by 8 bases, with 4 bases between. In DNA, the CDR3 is TGTGCCAGCAGCTTGTTAGGCTACACCTTC. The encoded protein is CASSLLGYTF. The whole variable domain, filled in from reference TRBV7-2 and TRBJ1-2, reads GAGVSQSPSNKVTEKGKDVELRCDPISGHTALYWYRQSLGQGLEFLIYFQGNSAPDKSGLPSDRFSAERTGGSVSTLTIQRTQQEDSAVYLCASSLLGYTFGSGTRLTVV.

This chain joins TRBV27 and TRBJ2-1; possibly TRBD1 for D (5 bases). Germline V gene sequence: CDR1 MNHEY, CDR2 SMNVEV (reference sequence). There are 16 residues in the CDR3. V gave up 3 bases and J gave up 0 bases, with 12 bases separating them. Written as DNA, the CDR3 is TGTGCCAGCAGTTTCTCTCAGGGTACCTCCTACAATGAGCAGTTCTTC. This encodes CASSFSQGTSYNEQFF.

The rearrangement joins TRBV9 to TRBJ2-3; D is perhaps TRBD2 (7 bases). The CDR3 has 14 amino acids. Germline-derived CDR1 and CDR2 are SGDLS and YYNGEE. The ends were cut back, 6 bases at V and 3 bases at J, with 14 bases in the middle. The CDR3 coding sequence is TGTGCCAGCATGGGGGGGGCGAGGACAGATACGCAGTATTTT. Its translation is CASMGGARTDTQYF. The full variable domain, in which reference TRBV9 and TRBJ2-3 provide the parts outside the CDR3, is DSGVTQTPKHLITATGQRVTLRCSPRSGDLSVYWYQQSLDQGLQFLIQYYNGEERAKGNILERFSAQQFPDLHSELNLSSLELGDSALYFCASMGGARTDTQYFGPGTRLTVL.

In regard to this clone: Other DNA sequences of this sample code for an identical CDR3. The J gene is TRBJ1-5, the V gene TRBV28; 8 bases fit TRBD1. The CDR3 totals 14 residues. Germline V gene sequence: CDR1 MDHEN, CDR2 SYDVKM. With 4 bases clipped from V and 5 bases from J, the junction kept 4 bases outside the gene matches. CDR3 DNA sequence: TGTGCCAGCAGTTCCGGACAGGGCGATCAGCCCCAGCATTTT. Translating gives CASSSGQGDQPQHF. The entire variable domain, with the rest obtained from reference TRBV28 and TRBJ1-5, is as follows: DVKVTQSSRYLVKRTGEKVFLECVQDMDHENMFWYRQDPGLGLRLIYFSYDVKMKEKGDIPEGYSVSREKKERFSLILESASTNQTSMYLCASSSGQGDQPQHFGDGTRLSIL.

The CDR3 protein is CSVEERRGAYGYTF. In DNA, the CDR3 is TGCAGCGTTGAAGAGAGGCGGGGAGCCTATGGCTACACCTTC. The V gene is TRBV29-1, the J gene TRBJ1-2, with no clear D. Germline V gene data show CDR1 as SQVTM and CDR2 as ANQGSEA. This CDR3 is 14 amino acids long. Trimming cost V 0 bases and J 4 bases, with 12 bases left between them.

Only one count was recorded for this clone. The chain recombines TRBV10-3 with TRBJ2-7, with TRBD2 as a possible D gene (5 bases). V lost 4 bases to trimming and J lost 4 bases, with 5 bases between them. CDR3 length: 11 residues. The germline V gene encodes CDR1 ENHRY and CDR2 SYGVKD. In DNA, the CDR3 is TGTGCCATCAGTGGACTATACGAGCAGTACTTC. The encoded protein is CAISGLYEQYF.